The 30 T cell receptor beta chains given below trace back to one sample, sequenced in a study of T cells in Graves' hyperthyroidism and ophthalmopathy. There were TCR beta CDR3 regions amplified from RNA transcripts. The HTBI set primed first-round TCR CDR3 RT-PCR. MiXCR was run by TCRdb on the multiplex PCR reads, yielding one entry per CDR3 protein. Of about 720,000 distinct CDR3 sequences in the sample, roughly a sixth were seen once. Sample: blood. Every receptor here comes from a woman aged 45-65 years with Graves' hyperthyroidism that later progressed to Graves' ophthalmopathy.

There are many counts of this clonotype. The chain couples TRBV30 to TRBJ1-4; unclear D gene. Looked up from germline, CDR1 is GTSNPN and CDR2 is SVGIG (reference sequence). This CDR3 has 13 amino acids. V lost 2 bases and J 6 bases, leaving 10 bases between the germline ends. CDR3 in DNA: TGTGCCTGGAGTCCAGAGTCAGATGAAAAACTGTTTTTT. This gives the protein CAWSPESDEKLFF.

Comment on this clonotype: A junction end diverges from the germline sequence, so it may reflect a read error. The CDR3 coding sequence is TGTGCCAGCGGCCAAACAGGGAGGGCAGGCGAGACCCAGTACTTC. Translating gives CASGQTGRAGETQYF. The V call is TRBV3-1, the J call TRBJ2-5; D is possibly TRBD2 (7 bases). CDR1 and CDR2 (germline): LGHDT, YNNKEL (reference sequence). This CDR3 contains 15 residues.

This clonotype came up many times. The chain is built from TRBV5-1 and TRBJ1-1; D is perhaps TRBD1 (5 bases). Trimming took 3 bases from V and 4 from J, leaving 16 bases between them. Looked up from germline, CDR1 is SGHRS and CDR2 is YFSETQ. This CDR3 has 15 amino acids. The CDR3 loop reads CASSSNIGGRTEAFF. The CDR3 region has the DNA TGCGCCAGCAGCTCCAACATCGGGGGTCGCACTGAAGCTTTCTTT.

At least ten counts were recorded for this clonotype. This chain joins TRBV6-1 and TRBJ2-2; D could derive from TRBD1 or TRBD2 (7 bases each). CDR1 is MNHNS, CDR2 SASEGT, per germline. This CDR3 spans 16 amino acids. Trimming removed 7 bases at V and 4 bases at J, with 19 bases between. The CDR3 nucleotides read TGTGCCAGCAATGCATGGGAGGGGGCGCCCACCGGGGAGCTGTTTTTT. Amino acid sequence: CASNAWEGAPTGELFF.

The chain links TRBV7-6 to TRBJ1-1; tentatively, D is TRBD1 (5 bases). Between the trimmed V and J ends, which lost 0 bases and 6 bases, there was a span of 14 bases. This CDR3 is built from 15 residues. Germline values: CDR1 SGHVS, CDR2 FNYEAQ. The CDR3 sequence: CASSLAPDEGAEAFF. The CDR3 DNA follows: TGTGCCAGCAGCTTAGCCCCGGACGAAGGGGCTGAAGCTTTCTTT. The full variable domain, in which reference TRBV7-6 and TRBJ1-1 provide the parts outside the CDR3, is GAGVSQSPRYKVTKRGQDVALRCDPISGHVSLYWYRQALGQGPEFLTYFNYEAQQDKSGLPNDRFSAERPEGSISTLTIQRTEQRDSAMYRCASSLAPDEGAEAFFGQGTRLTVV.

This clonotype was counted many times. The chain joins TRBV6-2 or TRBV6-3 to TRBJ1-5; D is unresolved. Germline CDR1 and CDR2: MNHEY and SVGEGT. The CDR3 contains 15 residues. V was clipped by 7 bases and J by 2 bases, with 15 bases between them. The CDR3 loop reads CASTDLRTGNQPQHF. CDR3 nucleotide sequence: TGTGCCAGCACCGACCTGAGAACAGGCAATCAGCCCCAGCATTTT.

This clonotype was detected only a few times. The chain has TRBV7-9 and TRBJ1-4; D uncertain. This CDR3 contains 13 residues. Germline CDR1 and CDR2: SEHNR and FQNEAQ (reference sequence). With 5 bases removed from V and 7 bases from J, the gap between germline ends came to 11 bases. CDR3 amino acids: CASSARSIEKLFF. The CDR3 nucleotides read TGTGCCAGCAGCGCTCGCTCTATTGAAAAACTGTTTTTT.

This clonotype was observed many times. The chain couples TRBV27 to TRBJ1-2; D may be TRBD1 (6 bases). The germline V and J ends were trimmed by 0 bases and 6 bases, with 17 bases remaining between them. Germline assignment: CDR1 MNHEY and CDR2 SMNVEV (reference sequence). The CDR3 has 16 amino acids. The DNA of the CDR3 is TGTGCCAGCAGTTTATCGTTCCCAGGGGAAGTGGATGGCTACACCTTC. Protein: CASSLSFPGEVDGYTF.

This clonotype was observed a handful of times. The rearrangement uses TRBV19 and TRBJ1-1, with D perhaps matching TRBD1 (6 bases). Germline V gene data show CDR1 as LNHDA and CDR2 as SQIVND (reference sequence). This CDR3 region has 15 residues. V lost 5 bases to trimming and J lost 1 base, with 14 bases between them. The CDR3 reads CASSQGRSKNTEAFF. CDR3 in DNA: TGTGCCAGTAGTCAGGGGCGAAGTAAGAACACTGAAGCTTTCTTT.

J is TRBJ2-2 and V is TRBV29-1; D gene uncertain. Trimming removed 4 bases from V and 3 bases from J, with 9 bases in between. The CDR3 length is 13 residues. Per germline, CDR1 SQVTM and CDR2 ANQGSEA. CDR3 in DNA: TGCAGCGTTGCATGGTCCGACACCGGGGAGCTGTTTTTT. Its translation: CSVAWSDTGELFF.

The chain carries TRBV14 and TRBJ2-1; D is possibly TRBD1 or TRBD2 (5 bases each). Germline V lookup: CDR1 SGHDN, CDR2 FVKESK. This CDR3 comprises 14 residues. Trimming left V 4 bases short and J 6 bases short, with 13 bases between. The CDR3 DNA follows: TGTGCCAGCAGCCTCTTGGGGGTAATCAATGAGCAGTTCTTC. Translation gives CASSLLGVINEQFF.

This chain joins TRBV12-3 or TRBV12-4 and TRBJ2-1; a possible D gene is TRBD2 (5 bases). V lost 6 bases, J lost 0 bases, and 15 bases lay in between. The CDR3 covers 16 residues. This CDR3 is CASSPARRSSYNEQFF. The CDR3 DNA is TGTGCCAGCAGCCCCGCTAGGAGGAGCTCCTACAATGAGCAGTTCTTC.

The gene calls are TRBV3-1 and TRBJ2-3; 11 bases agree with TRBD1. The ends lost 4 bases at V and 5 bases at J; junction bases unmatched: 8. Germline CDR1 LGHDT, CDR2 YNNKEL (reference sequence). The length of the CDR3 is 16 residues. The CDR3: CASSPRTGGAKDTQYF. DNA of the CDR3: TGTGCCAGCAGCCCACGGACAGGGGGCGCGAAAGATACGCAGTATTTT.

Here the CDR3 reads CATRTETGNSPLHF. CDR3 in DNA: TGTGCCACCAGGACAGAGACGGGTAATTCACCCCTCCACTTT. The rearrangement joins TRBV19 to TRBJ1-6; a weak D match, TRBD1 (6 bases). The germline V and J ends were trimmed by 10 bases and 6 bases, with 16 bases remaining between them. This CDR3 is 14 amino acids long. Germline lookup yields CDR1 LNHDA and CDR2 SQIVND (reference sequence).

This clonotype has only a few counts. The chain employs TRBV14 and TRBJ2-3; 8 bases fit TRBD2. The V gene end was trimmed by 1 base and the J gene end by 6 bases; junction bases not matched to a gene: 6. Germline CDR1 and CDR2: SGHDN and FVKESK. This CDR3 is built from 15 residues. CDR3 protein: CASSQALGLADTQYF. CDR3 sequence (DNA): TGTGCCAGCAGCCAAGCCCTCGGACTAGCCGATACGCAGTATTTT.

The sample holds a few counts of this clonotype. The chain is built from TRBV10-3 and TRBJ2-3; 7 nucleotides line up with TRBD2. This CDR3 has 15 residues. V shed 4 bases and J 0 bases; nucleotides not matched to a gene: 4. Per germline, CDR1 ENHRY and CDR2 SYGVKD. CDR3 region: CAISAGTTSTDTQYF. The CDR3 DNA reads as TGTGCCATCAGTGCTGGGACTACTAGCACAGATACGCAGTATTTT.

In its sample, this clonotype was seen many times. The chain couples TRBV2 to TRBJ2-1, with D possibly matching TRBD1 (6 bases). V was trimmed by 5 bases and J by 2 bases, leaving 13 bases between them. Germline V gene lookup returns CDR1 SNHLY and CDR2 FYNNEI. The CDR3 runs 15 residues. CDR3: CASSTPGDPYNEQFF. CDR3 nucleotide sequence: TGTGCCAGCAGTACCCCAGGGGACCCCTACAATGAGCAGTTCTTC.

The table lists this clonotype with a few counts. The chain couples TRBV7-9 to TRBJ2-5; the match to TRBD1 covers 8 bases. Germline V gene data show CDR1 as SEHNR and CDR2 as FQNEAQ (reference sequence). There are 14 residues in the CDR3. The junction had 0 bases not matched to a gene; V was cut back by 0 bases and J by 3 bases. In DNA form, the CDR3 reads TGTGCCAGCAGCTTAGCGACAGGGGAAGAGACCCAGTACTTC. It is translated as CASSLATGEETQYF.

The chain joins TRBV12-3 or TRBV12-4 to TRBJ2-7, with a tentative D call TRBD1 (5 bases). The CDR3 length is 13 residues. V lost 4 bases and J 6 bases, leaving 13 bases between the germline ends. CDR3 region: CASSSFRVPEQYF. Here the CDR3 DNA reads TGTGCCAGCAGTTCTTTCAGGGTACCCGAGCAGTACTTC.

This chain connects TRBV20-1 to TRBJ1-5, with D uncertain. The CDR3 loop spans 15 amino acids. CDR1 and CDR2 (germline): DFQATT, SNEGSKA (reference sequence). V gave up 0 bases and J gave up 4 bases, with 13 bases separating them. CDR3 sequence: CSARDHIGRNQPQHF. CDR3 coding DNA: TGCAGTGCTAGAGATCATATAGGACGGAATCAGCCCCAGCATTTT.

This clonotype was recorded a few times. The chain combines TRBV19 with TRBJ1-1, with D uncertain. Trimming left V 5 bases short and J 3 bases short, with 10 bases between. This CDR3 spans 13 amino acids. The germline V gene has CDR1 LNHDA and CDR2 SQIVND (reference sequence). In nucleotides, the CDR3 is TGTGCCAGTAGTGCCACGGAGGACACTGAAGCTTTCTTT. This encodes CASSATEDTEAFF.

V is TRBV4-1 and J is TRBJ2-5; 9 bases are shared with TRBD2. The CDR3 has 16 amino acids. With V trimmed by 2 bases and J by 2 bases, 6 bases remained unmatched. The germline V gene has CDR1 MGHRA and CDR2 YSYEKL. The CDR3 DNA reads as TGCGCCAGCAGCCAAAGACCGACTAGCGGACAAGAGACCCAGTACTTC. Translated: CASSQRPTSGQETQYF.

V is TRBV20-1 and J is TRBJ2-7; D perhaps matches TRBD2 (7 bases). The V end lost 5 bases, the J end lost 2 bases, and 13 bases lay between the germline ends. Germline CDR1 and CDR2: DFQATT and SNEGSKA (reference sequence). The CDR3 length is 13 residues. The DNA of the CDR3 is TGCAGTGCTGATAGGGAGGGGGCCTACGAGCAGTACTTC. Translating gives CSADREGAYEQYF.

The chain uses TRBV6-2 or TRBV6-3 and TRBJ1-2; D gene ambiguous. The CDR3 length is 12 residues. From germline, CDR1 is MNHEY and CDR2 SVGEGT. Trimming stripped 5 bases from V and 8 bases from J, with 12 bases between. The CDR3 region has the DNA TGTGCCAGCAGTCACACCCGGAGGGGCTACACCTTC. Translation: CASSHTRRGYTF.

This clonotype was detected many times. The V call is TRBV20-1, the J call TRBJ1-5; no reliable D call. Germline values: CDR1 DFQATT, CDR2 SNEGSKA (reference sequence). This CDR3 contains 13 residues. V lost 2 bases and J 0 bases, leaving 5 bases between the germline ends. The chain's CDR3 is CSARRFSNQPQHF. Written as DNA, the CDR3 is TGCAGTGCTAGAAGGTTTAGCAATCAGCCCCAGCATTTT.

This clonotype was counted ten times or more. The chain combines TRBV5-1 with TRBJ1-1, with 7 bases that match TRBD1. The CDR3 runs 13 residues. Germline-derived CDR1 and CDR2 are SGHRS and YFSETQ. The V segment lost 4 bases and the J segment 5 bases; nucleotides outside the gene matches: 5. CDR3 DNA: TGCGCCAGCAGCCTCGGACAGGCGACTGAAGCTTTCTTT. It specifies CASSLGQATEAFF.

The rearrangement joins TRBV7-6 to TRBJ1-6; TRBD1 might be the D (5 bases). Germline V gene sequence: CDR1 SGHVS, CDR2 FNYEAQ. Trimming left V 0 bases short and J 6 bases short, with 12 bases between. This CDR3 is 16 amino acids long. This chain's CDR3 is CASSLAARGTNSPLHF. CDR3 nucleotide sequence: TGTGCCAGCAGCTTAGCGGCGCGTGGGACTAATTCACCCCTCCACTTT.

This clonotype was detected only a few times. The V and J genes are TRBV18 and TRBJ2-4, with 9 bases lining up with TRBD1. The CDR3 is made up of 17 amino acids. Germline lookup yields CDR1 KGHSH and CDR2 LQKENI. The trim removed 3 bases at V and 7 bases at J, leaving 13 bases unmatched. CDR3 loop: CASSPPLTGTGLNIQYF. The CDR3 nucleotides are TGTGCCAGCTCACCCCCTCTCACCGGGACAGGGCTGAACATTCAGTACTTC. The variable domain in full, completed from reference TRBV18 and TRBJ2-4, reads NAGVMQNPRHLVRRRGQEARLRCSPMKGHSHVYWYRQLPEEGLKFMVYLQKENIIDESGMPKERFSAEFPKEGPSILRIQQVVRGDSAAYFCASSPPLTGTGLNIQYFGAGTRLSVL.

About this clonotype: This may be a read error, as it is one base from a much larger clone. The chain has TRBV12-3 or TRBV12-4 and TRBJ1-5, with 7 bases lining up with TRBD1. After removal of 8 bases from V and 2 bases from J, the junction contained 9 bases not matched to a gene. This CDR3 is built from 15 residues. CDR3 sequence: CASGDPGGGNQPQHF. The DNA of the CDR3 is TGTGCCAGCGGAGACCCAGGGGGTGGCAATCAGCCCCAGCATTTT.

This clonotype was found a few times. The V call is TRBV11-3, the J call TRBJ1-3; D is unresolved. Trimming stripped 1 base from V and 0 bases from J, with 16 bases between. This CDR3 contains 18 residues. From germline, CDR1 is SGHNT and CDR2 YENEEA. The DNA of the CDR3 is TGTGCCAGCAGCTTAGGGGGATCGTCCACGCTCTCTGGAAACACCATATATTTT. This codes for CASSLGGSSTLSGNTIYF.